This TCR beta chain derives from a study of cytomegalovirus exposure and HLA in healthy donors. Study results and limitations: A later analysis linked a missense DCLRE1C variant to TCR beta V- and J-gene trimming.

Comment on this clone: Its antigen is still unknown.

The PCR had 60 Vbeta and 13 Jbeta primers. Here immunoSEQ multiplex PCR was the method, and the copy in TCRdb shows in-frame clones only, minus some. The sample lists approximately 93,000 clones; about 78% were seen once. This CDR3 is 18 amino acids long. Trimming at V came to 0 bases and at J to 6 bases, leaving 13 bases not matched to a gene. CDR1 and CDR2 from the germline V gene are SGHNT and YYREEE (reference sequence). This sequence was found in a woman aged 40 to 49 in good health and CMV-seronegative. The chain recombines TRBV5-4 with TRBJ2-3, with TRBD1 matching over 10 bases. Sequencing input: PBMCs. Written as DNA, the CDR3 is TGTGCCAGCAGCTTGGGGCCGGGACAGGGGCCCCCTGGGGATACGCAGTATTTT. It is translated as CASSLGPGQGPPGDTQYF.